A selection of T cell receptor beta chains follows, all from one sample in a study of OX40 agonist ivuxolimab in advanced cancers. The protocol was immunoSEQ multiplex PCR, while the TCRdb copy is restricted to in-frame clones and leaves out a portion. There are tens of thousands of clones in the sample; approximately 90% occur only once, and 0.8% to 1% lies in the top ten. Sequencing was performed on CD4+ or CD8+ T cells sorted from blood, taken in a trial of the OX40 agonist ivuxolimab. These receptors all stem from an adult with an advanced solid tumor such as melanoma, head and neck, liver or kidney cancer. CDR3s include the opening cysteine and the closing phenylalanine or tryptophan. D genes are given only for firm matches. The size field is filled for only some rows; it gives once, few, many or a size class.

clone size,CDR3 length,D gene,J gene,V gene,CDR3 protein,CDR3 DNA
NA,15,NA,TRBJ1-1,TRBV5-4,CASSLAGSMNTEAFF,TGTGCCAGCAGCTTGGCCGGTAGTATGAACACTGAAGCTTTCTTT
NA,13,TRBD1,TRBJ1-2,TRBV18,CASLEDRIFGYTF,TGTGCCAGCTTAGAGGACAGGATCTTTGGCTACACCTTC
NA,16,TRBD1,TRBJ1-1,TRBV25-1,CASSVGDRQGNTEAFF,TGTGCCAGCAGTGTGGGGGACCGACAGGGGAACACTGAAGCTTTCTTT
once,14,TRBD2,TRBJ2-1,TRBV2,CASSGGLAGNEQFF,TGTGCCAGCAGTGGGGGACTAGCGGGTAATGAGCAGTTCTTC
NA,16,TRBD2,TRBJ2-3,TRBV7-3,CASSLRASGGLDTQYF,TGTGCCAGCAGCTTACGGGCTAGCGGGGGGCTGGATACGCAGTATTTT
NA,12,NA,TRBJ2-3,TRBV5-4,CASSLGLDTQYF,TGTGCCAGCAGCTTGGGATTAGATACGCAGTATTTT
NA,17,TRBD1,TRBJ2-1,TRBV5-1,CASSLQAQGVTYNEQFF,TGCGCCAGCAGCTTGCAGGCACAGGGGGTGACCTACAATGAGCAGTTCTTC
NA,18,NA,TRBJ2-7,TRBV7-9,CASSLPGALGGSPYEQYF,TGTGCCAGCAGCTTACCGGGGGCGCTTGGCGGGAGTCCCTACGAGCAGTACTTC
NA,16,TRBD2,TRBJ2-7,TRBV5-1,CASSILGGGRSYEQYF,TGCGCCAGCAGCATCCTAGGCGGGGGACGTTCCTACGAGCAGTACTTC
once,15,NA,TRBJ1-1,TRBV7-6,CASSLGPGRGTEAFF,TGTGCCAGCAGCTTAGGACCAGGGAGGGGCACTGAAGCTTTCTTT
NA,16,TRBD1,TRBJ2-7,TRBV5-1,CASSQDRTGETYEQYF,TGCGCCAGCAGCCAGGATCGGACAGGGGAAACCTACGAGCAGTACTTC
once,14,NA,TRBJ1-5,TRBV6-6,CASSYSGGNQPQHF,TGTGCCAGCAGTTACTCGGGGGGAAATCAGCCCCAGCATTTT
few,13,NA,TRBJ1-1,TRBV19,CASISRRNTEAFF,TGTGCCAGTATTTCCAGGCGGAACACTGAAGCTTTCTTT
NA,12,NA,TRBJ2-3,TRBV5-1,CASRGRTDTQYF,TGCGCCAGCAGGGGACGCACAGATACGCAGTATTTT
NA,14,TRBD2,TRBJ2-7,TRBV19,CASKRAGGPSEQYF,TGTGCCAGTAAACGAGCGGGGGGGCCGAGCGAGCAGTACTTC
NA,13,NA,TRBJ2-3,TRBV10-1,CASSELSTDTQYF,TGCGCCAGCAGTGAGCTTAGCACAGATACGCAGTATTTT
once,15,TRBD1,TRBJ1-2,TRBV13,CASSLSSQGGYGYTF,TGTGCCAGCAGCTTATCCTCTCAGGGGGGTTATGGCTACACCTTC
NA,15,NA,TRBJ2-1,TRBV5-4,CASSLVPGAYNEQFF,TGTGCCAGCAGCTTGGTGCCGGGGGCTTACAATGAGCAGTTCTTC
few,16,TRBD2,TRBJ2-1,TRBV19,CASSIGLAGFRNEQFF,TGTGCCAGTAGTATCGGACTAGCGGGATTTCGCAATGAGCAGTTCTTC
NA,17,NA,TRBJ2-1,TRBV5-6,CASSLVSGGLAYNEQFF,TGTGCCAGCAGCTTGGTTTCTGGGGGCCTCGCCTACAATGAGCAGTTCTTC
NA,17,NA,TRBJ2-6,TRBV12-5,CASGLGQSSSGANVLTF,TGTGCTAGTGGTTTGGGACAATCCTCCTCCGGGGCCAACGTCCTGACTTTC
NA,14,NA,TRBJ2-3,TRBV9,CASSSGGRTDTQYF,TGTGCCAGCAGCTCCGGGGGTCGGACAGATACGCAGTATTTT
NA,15,NA,TRBJ1-1,TRBV29-1,CSVEDLWEMNTEAFF,TGCAGCGTTGAAGATCTTTGGGAGATGAACACTGAAGCTTTCTTT
once,18,NA,TRBJ2-2,TRBV11-3,CASSLSGTRGGNTGELFF,TGTGCCAGCAGCTTATCTGGGACCCGGGGAGGGAACACCGGGGAGCTGTTTTTT